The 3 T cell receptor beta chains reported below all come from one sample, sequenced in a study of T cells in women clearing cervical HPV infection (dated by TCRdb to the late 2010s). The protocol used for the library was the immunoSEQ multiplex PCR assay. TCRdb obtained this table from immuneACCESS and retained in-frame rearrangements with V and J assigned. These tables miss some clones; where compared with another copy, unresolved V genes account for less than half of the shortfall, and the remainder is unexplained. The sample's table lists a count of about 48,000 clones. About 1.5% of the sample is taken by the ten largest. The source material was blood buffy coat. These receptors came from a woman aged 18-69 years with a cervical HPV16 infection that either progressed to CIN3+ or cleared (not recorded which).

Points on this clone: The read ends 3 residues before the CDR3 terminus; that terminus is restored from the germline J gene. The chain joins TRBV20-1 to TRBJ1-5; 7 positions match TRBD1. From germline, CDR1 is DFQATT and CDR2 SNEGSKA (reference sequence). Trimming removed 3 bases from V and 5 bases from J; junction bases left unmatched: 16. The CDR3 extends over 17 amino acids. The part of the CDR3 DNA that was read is TGCAGTGCTAGTTTATCCTTGACAGGGTTTAACCATCAGCCC. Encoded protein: CSASLSLTGFNHQP. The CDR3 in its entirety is CSASLSLTGFNHQPQHF.

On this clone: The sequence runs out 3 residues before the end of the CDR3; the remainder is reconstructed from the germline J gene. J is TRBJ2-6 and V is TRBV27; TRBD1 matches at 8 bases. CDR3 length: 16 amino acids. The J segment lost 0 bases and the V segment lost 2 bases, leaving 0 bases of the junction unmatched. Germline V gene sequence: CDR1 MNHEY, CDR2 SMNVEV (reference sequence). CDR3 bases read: TGTGCCAGCAGTTTAACAGGGGGCTCTGGGGCCAACGTC. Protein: CASSLTGGSGANV. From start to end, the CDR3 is CASSLTGGSGANVLTF. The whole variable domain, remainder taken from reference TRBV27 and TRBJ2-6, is EAQVTQNPRYLITVTGKKLTVTCSQNMNHEYMSWYRQDPGLGLRQIYYSMNVEVTDKGDVPEGYKVSRKEKRNFPLILESPSPNQTSLYFCASSLTGGSGANVLTFGAGSRLTVL.

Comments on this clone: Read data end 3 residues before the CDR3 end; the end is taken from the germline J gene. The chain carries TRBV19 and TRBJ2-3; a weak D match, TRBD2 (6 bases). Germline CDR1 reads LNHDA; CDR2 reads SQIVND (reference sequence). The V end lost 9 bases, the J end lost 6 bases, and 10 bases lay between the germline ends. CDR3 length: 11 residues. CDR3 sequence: CASERGDTQYF. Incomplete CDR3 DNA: TGTGCCAGCGAACGGGGGGATACG. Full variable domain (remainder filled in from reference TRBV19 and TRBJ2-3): DGGITQSPKYLFRKEGQNVTLSCEQNLNHDAMYWYRQDPGQGLRLIYYSQIVNDFQKGDIAEGYSVSREKKESFPLTVTSAQKNPTAFYLCASERGDTQYFGPGTRLTVL.